These 14 T cell receptor beta chains came from one sample sequenced in a study of metastatic and nonmetastatic thyroid tumors (dated by TCRdb to the early 2020s). The protocol used for the library was PCR. The sequencer was an Illumina HiSeq 4000. The public reads were reprocessed in TCRdb via fastp at Q25 and MiXCR, keeping in-frame beta chains. The sample has about 15,000 clones on record, more than 20% of them singletons. The ten largest account for approximately 8% of the sample. No patient had received any treatment before thyroid surgery. The material sequenced was tumor tissue. The receptors here all came from a female donor with papillary thyroid cancer or a benign thyroid nodule (not recorded which). Some clones in this sample may be carry-over from other donors' samples.

This clone showed up many times. The chain combines TRBV5-5 with TRBJ1-2; 8 bases line up with TRBD1. The CDR3 loop spans 15 amino acids. V was pared by 4 bases and J by 6 bases, with 11 bases of the junction left unmatched. Germline CDR1 reads SGHKS; CDR2 reads YYEKEE (reference sequence). The CDR3 sequence: CASSTEGQGANGYTF. In nucleotides, the CDR3 is TGTGCCAGCAGCACCGAAGGACAGGGTGCGAATGGCTACACCTTC. The complete variable domain, with remaining parts taken from reference TRBV5-5 and TRBJ1-2, reads DAGVTQSPTHLIKTRGQQVTLRCSPISGHKSVSWYQQVLGQGPQFIFQYYEKEERGRGNFPDRFSARQFPNYSSELNVNALLLGDSALYLCASSTEGQGANGYTFGSGTRLTVV.

Only a few counts were recorded for this clone. This could be a read error, since a much larger clone is one nucleotide away. The genes are TRBV12-3 or TRBV12-4 and TRBJ2-1; D possibly uses TRBD1 or TRBD2 (5 bases each). The CDR3 extends over 16 amino acids. The ends were cut back, 7 bases at V and 7 bases at J, with 23 bases in the middle. The DNA for the CDR3 is TGTGCCAGCATCTTAGTACTATCGGACTGGGGGAATGAGCAGTTCTTC. It yields the protein CASILVLSDWGNEQFF.

This clone has a count of ten or more. CDR3 sequence: CSAPPLGGGTRTGELFF. The CDR3 coding sequence is TGCAGTGCTCCACCACTGGGGGGCGGGACACGTACCGGGGAGCTGTTTTTT. The genes are TRBV20-1 and TRBJ2-2, with D tentatively TRBD1 or TRBD2 (6 bases each). There are 17 residues in the CDR3. Trimming cost V 5 bases and J 5 bases, with 24 bases left between them. CDR1 DFQATT and CDR2 SNEGSKA come from the germline V gene (reference sequence).

On this clone: A read error may explain this, as a much larger clone is one base away. Other DNA sequences in this specimen translate into the identical CDR3. The rearrangement uses TRBV20-1 and TRBJ2-1; D gene uncertain. CDR1 DFQATT and CDR2 SNEGSKA come from the germline V gene (reference sequence). The CDR3 runs 14 residues. V lost 3 bases and J 8 bases, leaving 17 bases between the germline ends. CDR3 sequence: CSASGTLRADEQFF. CDR3 nucleotides: TGCAGTGCTAGTGGTACACTCCGGGCGGATGAGCAGTTCTTC.

The DNA of the CDR3 is TGCAGTGCTAGAGCGGGCCGCGTGAGGGCCCTGGGTGAGCAGTTCTTC. The encoded protein is CSARAGRVRALGEQFF. The chain employs TRBV20-1 and TRBJ2-1; tentative D call: TRBD2 (5 bases). The V gene lost 1 base and the J gene lost 9 bases, with 22 bases spanning the gap. Germline V gene lookup returns CDR1 DFQATT and CDR2 SNEGSKA (reference sequence). This CDR3 region has 16 residues.

The V gene is TRBV7-9, the J gene TRBJ2-2, with TRBD1 identical over 7 bases. Germline V gene lookup returns CDR1 SEHNR and CDR2 FQNEAQ (reference sequence). This CDR3 has 14 residues. Trimming at V came to 2 bases and at J to 8 bases, leaving 5 bases not matched to a gene. In DNA, the CDR3 is TGTGCCAGCAGCTTAACAGGGGCGCAGGGGGAGCTGTTTTTT. Protein product: CASSLTGAQGELFF.

The chain uses TRBV7-2 and TRBJ2-7; D assignment may be TRBD1 or TRBD2 (5 bases each). This CDR3 spans 15 amino acids. V lost 5 bases and J 7 bases, leaving 21 bases between the germline ends. In germline, CDR1 is SGHTA, CDR2 FQGNSA. CDR3 DNA: TGTGCCAGCAGCCCTCTAGGGACGAGACTCGAAGAGCAGTACTTC. It encodes CASSPLGTRLEEQYF.

By sample share, this clone is medium-sized. The V gene is TRBV28, the J gene TRBJ2-1; 12 nucleotides agree with TRBD2. V was pared by 6 bases and J by 8 bases, with 5 bases of the junction left unmatched. Germline assignment: CDR1 MDHEN and CDR2 SYDVKM. The CDR3 is made up of 14 amino acids. The CDR3 DNA reads as TGTGCCAGCAGACTAGCGGGGGGTAGAGATGAGCAGTTCTTC. It codes for CASRLAGGRDEQFF.

Judged by abundance, this clone is medium-sized (0.01 to 0.1%). The J gene is TRBJ2-1, the V gene TRBV24-1; D may be TRBD1 or TRBD2 (5 bases each). V lost 3 bases to trimming and J lost 4 bases, with 6 bases between them. The CDR3 totals 13 residues. Germline V gene lookup returns CDR1 KGHDR and CDR2 SFDVKD. CDR3 protein: CATSDGGYNEQFF. The DNA for the CDR3 is TGTGCCACCAGTGATGGGGGATACAATGAGCAGTTCTTC.

This clone was seen repeatedly, ten times or more. The same CDR3 also results from other DNA sequences found in this sample. The gene calls are TRBV30 and TRBJ2-1; D not resolved. This CDR3 spans 12 amino acids. Trimming left V 1 base short and J 2 bases short, with 3 bases between. Germline lookup yields CDR1 GTSNPN and CDR2 SVGIG (reference sequence). CDR3 region: CAWSGTYNEQFF. The CDR3 DNA reads as TGTGCCTGGAGTGGGACCTACAATGAGCAGTTCTTC. Using reference TRBV30 and TRBJ2-1 for the parts outside the CDR3, the full variable domain is SQTIHQWPATLVQPVGSPLSLECTVEGTSNPNLYWYRQAAGRGLQLLFYSVGIGQISSEVPQNLSASRPQDRQFILSSKKLLLSDSGFYLCAWSGTYNEQFFGPGTRLTVL.

By its share, this clone is medium-sized. This sequence joins TRBV7-6 and TRBJ2-5, with 7 positions matching TRBD2. V dropped 5 bases and J dropped 5; count of bases not matched to a gene: 11. Germline V gene lookup returns CDR1 SGHVS and CDR2 FNYEAQ. This CDR3 is 15 amino acids long. The CDR3 sequence: CASSPRGVGGETQYF. DNA of the CDR3: TGTGCCAGCAGCCCGAGGGGCGTGGGAGGGGAGACCCAGTACTTC.

At least ten counts were recorded for this clone. The chain uses TRBV7-8 and TRBJ1-5; D remains ambiguous. From germline, CDR1 is SGHVS and CDR2 FQNEAQ. The CDR3 has 13 amino acids. The ends were cut back, 5 bases at V and 5 bases at J, with 10 bases in the middle. The CDR3 region is CASSVYLDQPQHF. CDR3 sequence (DNA): TGTGCCAGCAGCGTCTACCTAGATCAGCCCCAGCATTTT.

This clone came up many times. Additional DNA sequences in this sample encode the identical CDR3. The CDR3 region has the DNA TGTGCCTGGATGGGCCCAGATACGCAGTATTTT. Encoded protein: CAWMGPDTQYF. V gene TRBV30 combines with J gene TRBJ2-3; D is uncertain. CDR1 and CDR2 (germline): GTSNPN, SVGIG (reference sequence). The CDR3 extends over 11 amino acids. Trimming removed 4 bases from V and 4 bases from J, with 6 bases in between.

This clone was detected a few times. The chain links TRBV6-1 to TRBJ1-5, with 7 bases lining up with TRBD1. The CDR3 loop spans 13 amino acids. After removal of 5 bases from V and 5 bases from J, the junction contained 3 bases not matched to a gene. Looked up from germline, CDR1 is MNHNS and CDR2 is SASEGT. This CDR3 reads CASSLDRDQPQHF. The CDR3 DNA sequence: TGTGCCAGCAGTCTCGACAGGGATCAGCCCCAGCATTTT.